This T cell receptor beta chain was captured by sequencing in a study of response to subunit inactivated influenza vaccine. TCRdb re-called the RT-PCR reads with MiXCR, one entry per CDR3 protein. The sample holds approximately 170,000 distinct CDR3 sequences, less than 15% seen once. This clonotype showed up just a few times. The CDR3 covers 14 residues. The V gene end was trimmed by 4 bases and the J gene end by 5 bases; junction bases not matched to a gene: 6. The germline V gene has CDR1 SGDLS and CDR2 YYNGEE. The sample was also linked to a second study, of T cells expressing NK-cell markers. In that study: 5'RACE template switching with UMIs produced the TCR beta cDNA. Seven sequenced donors out of eight were HCMV-seropositive, one seronegative. Once again these clonotypes came out on top in the CD3+CD56-NKG2C+ fraction of a few donors.

Sequenced material: CD8+ T cells sorted from PBMCs, taken about 11 days after vaccination. The TCR sequence derives from a man over 45 who received an inactivated influenza vaccine. This chain links TRBV9 with TRBJ2-1; 7 bases line up with TRBD1. As DNA, the CDR3 is TGTGCCAGCAGCACATGGGACAGAGACAATGAGCAGTTCTTC. The encoded protein is CASSTWDRDNEQFF.